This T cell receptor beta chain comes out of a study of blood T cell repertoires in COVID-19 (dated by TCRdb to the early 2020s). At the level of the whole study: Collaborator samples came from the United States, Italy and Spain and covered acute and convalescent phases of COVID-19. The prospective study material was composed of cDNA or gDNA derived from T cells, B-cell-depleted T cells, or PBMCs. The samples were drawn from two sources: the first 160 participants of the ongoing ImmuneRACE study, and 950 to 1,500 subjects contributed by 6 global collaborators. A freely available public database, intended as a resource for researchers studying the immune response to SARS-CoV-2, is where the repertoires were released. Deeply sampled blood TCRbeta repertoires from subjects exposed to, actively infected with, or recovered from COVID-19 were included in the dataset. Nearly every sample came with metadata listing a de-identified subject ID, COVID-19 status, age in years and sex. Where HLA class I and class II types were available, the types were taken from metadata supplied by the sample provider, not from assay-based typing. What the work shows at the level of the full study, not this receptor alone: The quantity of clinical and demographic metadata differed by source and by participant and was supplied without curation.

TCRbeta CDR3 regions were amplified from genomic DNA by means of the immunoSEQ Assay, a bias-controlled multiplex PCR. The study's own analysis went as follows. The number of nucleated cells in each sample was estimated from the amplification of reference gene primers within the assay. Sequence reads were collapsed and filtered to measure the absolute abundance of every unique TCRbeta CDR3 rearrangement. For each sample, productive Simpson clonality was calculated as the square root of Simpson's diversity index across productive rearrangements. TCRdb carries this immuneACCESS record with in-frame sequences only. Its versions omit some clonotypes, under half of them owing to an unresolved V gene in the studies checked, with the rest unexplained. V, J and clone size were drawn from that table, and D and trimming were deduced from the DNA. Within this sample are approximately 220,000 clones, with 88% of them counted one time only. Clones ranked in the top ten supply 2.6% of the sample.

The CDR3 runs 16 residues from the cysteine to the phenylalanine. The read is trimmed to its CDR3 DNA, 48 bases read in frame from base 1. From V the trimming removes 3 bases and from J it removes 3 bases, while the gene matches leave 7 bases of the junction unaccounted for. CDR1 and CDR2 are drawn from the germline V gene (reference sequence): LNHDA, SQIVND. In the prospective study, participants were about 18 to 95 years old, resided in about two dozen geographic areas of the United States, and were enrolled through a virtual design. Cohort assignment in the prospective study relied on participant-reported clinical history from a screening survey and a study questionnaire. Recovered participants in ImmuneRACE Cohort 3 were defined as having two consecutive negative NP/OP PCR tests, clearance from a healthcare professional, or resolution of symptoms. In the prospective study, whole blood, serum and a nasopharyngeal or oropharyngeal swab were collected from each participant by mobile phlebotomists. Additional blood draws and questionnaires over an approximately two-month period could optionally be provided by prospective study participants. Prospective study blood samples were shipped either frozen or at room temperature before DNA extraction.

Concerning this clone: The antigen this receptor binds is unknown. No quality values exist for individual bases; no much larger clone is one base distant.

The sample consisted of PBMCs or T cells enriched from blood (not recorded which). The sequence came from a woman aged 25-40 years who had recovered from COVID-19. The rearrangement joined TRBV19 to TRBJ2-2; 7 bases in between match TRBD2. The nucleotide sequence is TGTGCCAGTAGTATTTGGGCAGGGAGGGACACCGGGGAGCTGTTTTTT. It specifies CASSIWAGRDTGELFF.